This T cell receptor (beta chain) was documented in a study of blood T cell repertoires in COVID-19. Overall study: The United States, Italy and Spain provided the acute and convalescent COVID-19 samples.

Authors' analysis steps: Nucleated cell number was recorded as an estimate derived from reference gene primer amplification. Data came from immunoSEQ multiplex PCR; TCRdb stores just in-frame clones and leaves some out. Clonal size and the V and J genes are those of that table, whereas D and trimming came from the DNA. The sample lists 150,000 to 200,000 clones; nearly 90% were seen once. Germline V gene sequence: CDR1 LNHDA, CDR2 SQIVND (reference sequence). CDR3 length: 11 amino acids. With 6 bases removed from V and 5 bases from J, the gap between germline ends came to 7 bases. The specimen was peripheral blood. The rearrangement links TRBV19 to TRBJ1-1; D not certain. The clonotype was recovered from a man aged 18 to 29 who had recovered from COVID-19. CDR3 region: CASSRGTEAFF. CDR3 DNA: TGTGCCAGTAGCCGAGGTACTGAAGCTTTCTTT.